This T cell receptor beta chain was sequenced during a study of CD8+ T cells in alopecia areata. Notes on the study in general: Scalp sequencing also captures normal skin's resident alphabeta T cells. Clonality in lesional scalp, especially alopecia totalis/universalis, exceeded that of normal scalp.

This clone occurred once. The antigen is not known. This CDR3 is built from 17 residues. The germline V gene has CDR1 SGHAT and CDR2 FQNNGV. After removal of 7 bases from V and 2 bases from J, the junction contained 15 bases not matched to a gene. Lesional scalp punch biopsies and peripheral blood came from alopecia areata patients. Sorting separated CD4+ and CD8+ T cells out of PBMCs. The sequencing template was cDNA reverse transcribed from extracted RNA. Clones were sequenced by immunoSEQ multiplex PCR, and TCRdb holds only the in-frame ones, with some missing. Counted here are under 30,000 clones, 40% to 65% occurring once; the ten biggest clones make up approximately 30%.

The clonotype originates from a human donor with alopecia areata. Sequenced: NKG2D-high CD8+ T cells sorted from blood. The rearrangement joins TRBV11-2 to TRBJ2-7; 9 bases are shared with TRBD1. The CDR3: CASTRPRPGTGPYEQYF. CDR3 DNA sequence: TGTGCCAGCACCCGGCCCCGCCCCGGGACAGGGCCCTACGAGCAGTACTTC.